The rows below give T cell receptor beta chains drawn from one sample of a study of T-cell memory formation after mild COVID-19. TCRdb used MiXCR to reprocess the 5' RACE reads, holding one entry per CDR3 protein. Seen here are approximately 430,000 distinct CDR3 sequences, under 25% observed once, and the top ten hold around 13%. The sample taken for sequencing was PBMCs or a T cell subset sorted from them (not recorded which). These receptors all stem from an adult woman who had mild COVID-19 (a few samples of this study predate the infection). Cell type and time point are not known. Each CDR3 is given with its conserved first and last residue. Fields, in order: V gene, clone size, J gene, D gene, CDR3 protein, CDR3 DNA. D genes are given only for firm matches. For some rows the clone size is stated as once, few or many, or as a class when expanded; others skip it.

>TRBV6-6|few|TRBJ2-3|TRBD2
CASSFSSTSGGAGDTQYF
TGTGCCAGCAGTTTTTCCTCGACTAGCGGGGGGGCAGGAGATACGCAGTATTTT
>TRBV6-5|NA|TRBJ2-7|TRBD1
CASSYTQGGPYEQYF
TGTGCCAGCAGTTACACACAGGGGGGCCCCTACGAGCAGTACTTC
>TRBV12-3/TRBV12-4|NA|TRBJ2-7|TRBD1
CASSLTGNRFTSYEQYF
TGTGCCAGCAGTCTGACAGGGAATCGATTCACCTCCTACGAGCAGTACTTC
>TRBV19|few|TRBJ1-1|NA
CASTGPWAEAFF
TGTGCCAGTACAGGGCCCTGGGCTGAAGCTTTCTTT
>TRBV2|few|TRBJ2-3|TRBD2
CASSEAPSGRVTDTQYF
TGTGCCAGCAGTGAAGCGCCTAGCGGGAGGGTAACAGATACGCAGTATTTT
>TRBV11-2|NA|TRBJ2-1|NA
CASSRTGTYYNEQFF
TGTGCCAGCAGCCGAACCGGGACTTACTACAATGAGCAGTTCTTC
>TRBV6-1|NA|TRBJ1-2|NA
CASSVEVLYGYTF
TGTGCCAGCAGTGTTGAAGTACTCTATGGCTACACCTTC
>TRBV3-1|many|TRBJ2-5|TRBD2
CASRTSGRTGETQYF
TGTGCCAGCAGGACTAGCGGGAGAACGGGAGAGACCCAGTACTTC
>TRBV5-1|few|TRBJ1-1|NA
CASSLRRASGANTEAFF
TGCGCCAGCAGCTTACGCCGCGCGTCAGGGGCGAACACTGAAGCTTTCTTT
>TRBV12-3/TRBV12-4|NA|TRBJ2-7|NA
CASSHDRALYEQYF
TGTGCCAGCAGTCACGACAGAGCTCTCTACGAGCAGTACTTC
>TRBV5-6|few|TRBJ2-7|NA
CASSLVNGPRTYEQYF
TGTGCCAGCAGCTTGGTCAACGGTCCGAGAACCTACGAGCAGTACTTC
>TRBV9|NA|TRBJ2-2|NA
CASSVEGNGNTGELFF
TGTGCCAGCAGCGTAGAAGGTAACGGGAACACCGGGGAGCTGTTTTTT
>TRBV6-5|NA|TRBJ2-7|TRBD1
CASRGQGNWGEQYF
TGTGCCAGCAGGGGACAGGGGAATTGGGGTGAGCAGTACTTC
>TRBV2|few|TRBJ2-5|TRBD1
CASTPDRVSRKTQYF
TGTGCCAGCACCCCAGACAGGGTGTCCCGGAAGACCCAGTACTTC
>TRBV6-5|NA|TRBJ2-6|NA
CASGSHSGANVLTF
TGTGCCAGCGGGAGCCATTCTGGGGCCAACGTCCTGACTTTC
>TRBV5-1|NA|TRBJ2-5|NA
CASSFGGGMGWQETQYF
TGCGCCAGCAGCTTCGGAGGGGGTATGGGCTGGCAAGAGACCCAGTACTTC
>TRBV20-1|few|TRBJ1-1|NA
CSATGLPMNTEAFF
TGCAGTGCCACAGGGCTCCCCATGAACACTGAAGCTTTCTTT
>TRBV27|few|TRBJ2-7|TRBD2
CASSLTSGTSYEQYF
TGTGCCAGCAGTTTAACTAGCGGGACCTCCTACGAGCAGTACTTC
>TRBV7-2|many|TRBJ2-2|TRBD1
CASSPARGTGELFF
TGTGCCAGCAGCCCAGCCAGGGGGACCGGGGAGCTGTTTTTT
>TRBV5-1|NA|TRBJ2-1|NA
CASSLEASEPYNEQFF
TGCGCCAGCAGCTTGGAAGCTAGCGAACCCTACAATGAGCAGTTCTTC
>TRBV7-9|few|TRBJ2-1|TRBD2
CASSPGLGTSGRMVAYNEQFF
TGTGCCAGCAGCCCGGGATTGGGGACTAGCGGGAGAATGGTCGCCTACAATGAGCAGTTCTTC
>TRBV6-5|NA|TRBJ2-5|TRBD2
CASSYAAGEPGETQYF
TGTGCCAGCAGTTACGCGGCGGGAGAGCCGGGTGAGACCCAGTACTTC
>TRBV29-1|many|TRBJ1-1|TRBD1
CSVRTGVNTEAFF
TGCAGCGTCCGGACAGGGGTGAACACTGAAGCTTTCTTT
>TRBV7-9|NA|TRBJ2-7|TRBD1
CASSLGETGAPYEQYF
TGTGCCAGCAGCCTGGGAGAGACAGGGGCACCCTACGAGCAGTACTTC
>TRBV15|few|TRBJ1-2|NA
CATSRGIDANYGYTF
TGTGCCACCAGCAGAGGTATAGACGCTAACTATGGCTACACCTTC
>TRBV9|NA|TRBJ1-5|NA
CASIVEAGAGQPQHF
TGTGCCAGCATCGTAGAAGCAGGGGCAGGTCAGCCCCAGCATTTT
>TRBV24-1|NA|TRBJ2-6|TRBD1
CATSDLGQGGTGANVLTF
TGTGCCACCAGTGATTTGGGACAGGGGGGCACTGGGGCCAACGTCCTGACTTTC
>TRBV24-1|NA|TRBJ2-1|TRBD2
CATSEPAGDGYNEQFF
TGTGCCACCAGTGAACCTGCGGGGGACGGTTACAATGAGCAGTTCTTC
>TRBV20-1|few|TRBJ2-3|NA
CSAKLITDTQYF
TGCAGTGCAAAACTGATCACAGATACGCAGTATTTT
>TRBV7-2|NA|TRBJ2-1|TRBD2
CASGLAGLGMNEQFF
TGTGCCAGCGGGCTAGCGGGACTGGGAATGAATGAGCAGTTCTTC
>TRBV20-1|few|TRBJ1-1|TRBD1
CSARADWGQHMMNTEAFF
TGCAGTGCTAGAGCCGACTGGGGACAGCACATGATGAACACTGAAGCTTTCTTT
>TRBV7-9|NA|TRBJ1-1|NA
CASSPRGQPNTEAFF
TGTGCCAGCAGCCCGCGAGGACAGCCGAACACTGAAGCTTTCTTT
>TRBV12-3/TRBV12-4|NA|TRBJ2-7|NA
CASNSQGPGLYEQYF
TGTGCCAGCAATTCCCAGGGACCTGGACTTTACGAGCAGTACTTC
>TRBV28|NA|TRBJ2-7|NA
CASRGPVEQYF
TGTGCCAGCAGGGGGCCAGTCGAGCAGTACTTC
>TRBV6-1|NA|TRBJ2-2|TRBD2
CASSESSGRSGELFF
TGTGCCAGCAGTGAATCCAGCGGGAGGTCCGGGGAGCTGTTTTTT
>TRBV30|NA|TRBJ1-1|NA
CAWSEASHTEAFF
TGTGCCTGGAGTGAGGCCAGTCACACTGAAGCTTTCTTT
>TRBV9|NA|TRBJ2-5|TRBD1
CASSDRDREETQYF
TGTGCCAGCAGCGACAGGGACAGGGAAGAGACCCAGTACTTC
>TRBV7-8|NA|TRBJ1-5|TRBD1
CASSPDRALRGNQPQHF
TGTGCCAGCAGTCCCGACAGGGCCCTGCGCGGCAATCAGCCCCAGCATTTT
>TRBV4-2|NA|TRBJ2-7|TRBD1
CASSQDSGTGASIYEQYF
TGTGCCAGCAGCCAAGATAGTGGCACAGGGGCCAGTATCTACGAGCAGTACTTC
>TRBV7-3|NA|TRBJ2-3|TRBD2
CASSSRAGPDTQYF
TGTGCCAGCAGCTCAAGAGCGGGGCCGGATACGCAGTATTTT
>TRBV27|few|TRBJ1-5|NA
CASGGPDQPQHF
TGTGCCAGCGGGGGACCAGATCAGCCCCAGCATTTT